This is a list of T cell receptor beta chains from one sample in a study of blood T cell repertoires in COVID-19. Only in-frame clones appear in the TCRdb table, and some are missing; sequencing was by immunoSEQ multiplex PCR. Altogether about 190,000 clones are present, about 85% being singletons, with the ten largest covering less than 20%. The material sequenced was peripheral blood. All receptors come from a human donor in a cohort sampled during active COVID-19. CDR3s include the opening cysteine and the closing phenylalanine or tryptophan. The D gene is left open where the match is weak. Rows give clone size only sometimes, using once, few, many, or a class for an expanded clone.

TRBJ2-3 | 16 | TRBV6-4 | TRBD2 | - | TGTGCCAGCAGTGTTCTAGCGGGGGCCAGCACAGATACGCAGTATTTT | CASSVLAGASTDTQYF
TRBJ1-4 | 14 | TRBV10-1 | - | - | TGCGCCAGCAGGGCCAGGGCCCTTAATGAAAAACTGTTTTTT | CASRARALNEKLFF
TRBJ1-4 | 14 | TRBV18 | - | - | TGTGCCAGCTCACCACCGGTGGAGGTAGAAAAACTGTTTTTT | CASSPPVEVEKLFF
TRBJ2-3 | 18 | TRBV4-2 | TRBD2 | - | TGTGCCAGCAGCCAGGCCAACACACCGGGACTAGCAGGAGATACGCAGTATTTT | CASSQANTPGLAGDTQYF
TRBJ2-7 | 14 | TRBV6-5 | - | - | TGTGCCAGCAGTTACAGGGGCTGGGGCTACGAGCAGTACTTC | CASSYRGWGYEQYF
TRBJ2-2 | 14 | TRBV19 | - | - | TGTGCCAGTAGTATCGGTTCCGGGGCCGGGGAGCTGTTTTTT | CASSIGSGAGELFF
TRBJ1-2 | 13 | TRBV3-1/TRBV3-2 | - | few | TGTGCCAGCAGCCACAGGGTTGACTATGGCTACACCTTC | CASSHRVDYGYTF
TRBJ1-2 | 13 | TRBV10-3 | TRBD1 | - | TGTGCCATCAGTGAGTCGGGCAGGGGGGGCTACACCTTC | CAISESGRGGYTF
TRBJ1-4 | 13 | TRBV29-1 | - | few | TGCAGCGTATCAGGGGCAACTAATGAAAAACTGTTTTTT | CSVSGATNEKLFF
TRBJ2-1 | 14 | TRBV28 | - | few | TGTGCCAGCAACCAACTTAGCTCCTACAATGAGCAGTTCTTC | CASNQLSSYNEQFF
TRBJ2-5 | 13 | TRBV12-3/TRBV12-4 | - | - | TGTGCCAGCAGCCCGGACACCCAAGAGACCCAGTACTTC | CASSPDTQETQYF
TRBJ1-6 | 13 | TRBV21-1 | - | - | TGTGCCAGCAGCACCAAGGGGGCCTCACCCCTCCACTTT | CASSTKGASPLHF
TRBJ2-5 | 17 | TRBV7-2 | TRBD2 | - | TGTGCCAGCAGCTCCGGGACTAGCGGGGGGTCTGGGGAGACCCAGTACTTC | CASSSGTSGGSGETQYF
TRBJ2-1 | 14 | TRBV19 | TRBD1 | - | TGTGCCAGTACCCTAGGACAGGGACCCAATGAGCAGTTCTTC | CASTLGQGPNEQFF
TRBJ1-3 | 15 | TRBV2 | TRBD1 | once | TGTGCCAGCAGACAACCCGGGACAGGCGGTAACACCATATATTTT | CASRQPGTGGNTIYF